This T cell receptor (beta chain) was recovered during a study of beta chain features in type 1 diabetes. In the study overall: The study examined about 110,000,000 sorted cells across all samples. Study-level points and caveats: Shortening that was moderate but significant affected the TCRB CDR3s of Type 1 diabetes patients in all four CD4+ subsets.

The whole isolated RNA underwent reverse transcription, so sequencing captured expressed TCRB transcripts. Clones were read by immunoSEQ multiplex PCR, and TCRdb kept only the in-frame ones, dropping some. The data hold a few hundred thousand clones, with roughly an eighth observed a single time. Germline V gene sequence: CDR1 SEHNR, CDR2 FQNEAQ (reference sequence). The CDR3 is 12 residues long. The V and J ends lost 6 bases and 6 bases, in that order; junction bases with no gene match: 4. About this clone: Its target is unknown.

This receptor was obtained from a woman aged 18 to 35 with type 1 diabetes. Sequenced sample: naive CD4+ T cells from blood. V gene TRBV7-9 combines with J gene TRBJ1-2; TRBD1 matches at 7 bases. The CDR3 sequence: CASRSTGDGYTF. DNA for the CDR3: TGTGCCAGCAGATCCACAGGGGATGGCTACACCTTC.